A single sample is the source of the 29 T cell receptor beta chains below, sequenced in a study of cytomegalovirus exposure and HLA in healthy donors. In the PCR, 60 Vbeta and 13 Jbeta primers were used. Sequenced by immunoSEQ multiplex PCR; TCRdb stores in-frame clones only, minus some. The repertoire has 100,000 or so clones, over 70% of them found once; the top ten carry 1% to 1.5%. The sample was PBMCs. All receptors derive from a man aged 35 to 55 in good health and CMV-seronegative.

The CDR3 loop reads CASSYSSSGDTDTQYF. Written as DNA, the CDR3 is TGTGCCAGCAGTTACTCGTCTAGCGGGGACACAGATACGCAGTATTTT. The J gene is TRBJ2-3, the V gene TRBV6-6, with 9 bases lining up with TRBD2. The CDR3 has 16 residues. V lost 0 bases and J lost 2; bases outside the gene matches: 3. Germline lookup yields CDR1 MNHNY and CDR2 SVGAGI (reference sequence).

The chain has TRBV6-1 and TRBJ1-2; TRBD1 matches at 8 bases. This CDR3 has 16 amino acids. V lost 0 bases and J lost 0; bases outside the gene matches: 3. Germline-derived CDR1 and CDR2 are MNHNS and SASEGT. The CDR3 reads CASSEAGDRTNYGYTF. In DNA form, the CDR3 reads TGTGCCAGCAGTGAAGCGGGGGACAGGACTAACTATGGCTACACCTTC.

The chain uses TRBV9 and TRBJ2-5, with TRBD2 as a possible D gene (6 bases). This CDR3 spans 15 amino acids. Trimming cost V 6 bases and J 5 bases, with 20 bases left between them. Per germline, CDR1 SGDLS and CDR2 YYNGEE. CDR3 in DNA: TGTGCCAGCACCTACGCGATGGGGCGGGGTGAGACCCAGTACTTC. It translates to CASTYAMGRGETQYF.

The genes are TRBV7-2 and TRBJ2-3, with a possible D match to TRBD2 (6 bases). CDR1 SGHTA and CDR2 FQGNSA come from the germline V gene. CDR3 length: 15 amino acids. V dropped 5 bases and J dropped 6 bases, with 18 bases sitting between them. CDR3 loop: CASSPLALPGDTQYF. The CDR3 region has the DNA TGTGCCAGCAGCCCCCTAGCGCTCCCGGGGGATACGCAGTATTTT.

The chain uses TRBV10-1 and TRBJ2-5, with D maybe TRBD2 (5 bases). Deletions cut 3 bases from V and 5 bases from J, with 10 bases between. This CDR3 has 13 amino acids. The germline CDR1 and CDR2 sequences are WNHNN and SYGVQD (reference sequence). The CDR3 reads CASSELERETQYF. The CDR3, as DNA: TGCGCCAGCAGTGAATTAGAGCGGGAGACCCAGTACTTC.

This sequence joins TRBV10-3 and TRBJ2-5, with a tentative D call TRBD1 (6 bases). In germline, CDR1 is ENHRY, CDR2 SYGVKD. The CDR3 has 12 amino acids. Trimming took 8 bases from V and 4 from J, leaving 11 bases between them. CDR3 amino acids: CAIGGRGETQYF. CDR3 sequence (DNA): TGTGCCATCGGGGGCCGGGGAGAGACCCAGTACTTC.

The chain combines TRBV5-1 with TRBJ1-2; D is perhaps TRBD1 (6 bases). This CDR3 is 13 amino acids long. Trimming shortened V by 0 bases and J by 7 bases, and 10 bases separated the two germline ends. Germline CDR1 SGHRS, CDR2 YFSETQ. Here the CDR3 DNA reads TGCGCCAGCAGCTTGGCAGGGGCAGGTGGCTACACCTTC. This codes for CASSLAGAGGYTF.

The CDR3 reads CATSRDRGTTGELFF. In DNA, the CDR3 is TGTGCCACCAGCAGAGATAGGGGGACGACCGGGGAGCTGTTTTTT. The V and J genes are TRBV15 and TRBJ2-2; D is possibly TRBD1 (6 bases). Trimming took 0 bases from V and 5 from J, leaving 10 bases between them. The CDR3 totals 15 residues. Per germline, CDR1 LNHNV and CDR2 YYDKDF (reference sequence).

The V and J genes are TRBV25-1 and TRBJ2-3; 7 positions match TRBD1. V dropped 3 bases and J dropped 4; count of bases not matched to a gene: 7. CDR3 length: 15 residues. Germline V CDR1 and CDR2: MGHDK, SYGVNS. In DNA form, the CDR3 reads TGTGCCAGCAGTGAGTACAGGGGTCGAGCAGATACGCAGTATTTT. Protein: CASSEYRGRADTQYF.

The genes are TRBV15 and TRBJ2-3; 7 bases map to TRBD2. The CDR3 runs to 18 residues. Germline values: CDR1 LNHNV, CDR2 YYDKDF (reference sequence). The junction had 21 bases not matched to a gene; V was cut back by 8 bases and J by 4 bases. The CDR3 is CATLTYGDYEGAPDTQYF. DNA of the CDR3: TGTGCCACCTTAACTTACGGGGACTATGAAGGAGCCCCAGATACGCAGTATTTT.

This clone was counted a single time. CDR3 coding DNA: TGTGCCAGCAGTCCCCGCATAACGGGGGACAGGGGCACAGATACGCAGTATTTT. This codes for CASSPRITGDRGTDTQYF. The V gene is TRBV25-1, the J gene TRBJ2-3; TRBD1 matches at 9 bases. The germline CDR1 and CDR2 sequences are MGHDK and SYGVNS. This CDR3 is 18 amino acids long. V lost 5 bases, J lost 1 base, and 13 bases stayed unmatched.

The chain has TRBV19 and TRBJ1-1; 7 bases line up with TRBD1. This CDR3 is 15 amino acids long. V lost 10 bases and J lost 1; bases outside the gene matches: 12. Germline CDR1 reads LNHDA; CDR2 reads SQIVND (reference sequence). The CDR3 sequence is CATPPGTVSNTEAFF. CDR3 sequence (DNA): TGTGCCACCCCTCCCGGGACAGTATCGAACACTGAAGCTTTCTTT.

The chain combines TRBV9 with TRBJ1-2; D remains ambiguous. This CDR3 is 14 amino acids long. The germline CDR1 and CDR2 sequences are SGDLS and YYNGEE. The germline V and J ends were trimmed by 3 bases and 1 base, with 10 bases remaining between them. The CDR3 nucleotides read TGTGCCAGCAGCGGGAGGACGGTTAACTATGGCTACACCTTC. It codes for CASSGRTVNYGYTF.

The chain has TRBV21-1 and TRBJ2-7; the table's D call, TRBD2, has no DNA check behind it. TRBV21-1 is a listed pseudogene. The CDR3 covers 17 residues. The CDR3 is CASSKARAREVPHEQYF. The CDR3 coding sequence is TGTGCCAGCAGCAAAGCGCGGGCACGGGAAGTTCCCCACGAGCAGTACTTC.

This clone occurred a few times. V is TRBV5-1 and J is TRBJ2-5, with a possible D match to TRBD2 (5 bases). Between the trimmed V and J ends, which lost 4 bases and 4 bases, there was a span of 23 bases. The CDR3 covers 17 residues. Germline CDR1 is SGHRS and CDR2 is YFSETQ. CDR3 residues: CASSQSSEAWTSETQYF. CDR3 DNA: TGCGCCAGCAGCCAGAGTTCGGAGGCCTGGACGTCAGAGACCCAGTACTTC.

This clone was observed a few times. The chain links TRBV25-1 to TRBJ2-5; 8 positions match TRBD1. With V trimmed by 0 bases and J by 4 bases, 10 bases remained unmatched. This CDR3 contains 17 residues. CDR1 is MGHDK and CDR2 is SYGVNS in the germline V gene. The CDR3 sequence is CASSEYVGQGARETQYF. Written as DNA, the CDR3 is TGTGCCAGCAGTGAATACGTAGGGCAGGGGGCACGAGAGACCCAGTACTTC.

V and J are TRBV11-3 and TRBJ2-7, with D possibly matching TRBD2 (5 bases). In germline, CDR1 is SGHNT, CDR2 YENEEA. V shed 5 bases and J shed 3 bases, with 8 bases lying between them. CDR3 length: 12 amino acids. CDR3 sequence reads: CASSPDFYEQYF. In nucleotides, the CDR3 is TGTGCCAGCAGCCCGGACTTCTACGAGCAGTACTTC.

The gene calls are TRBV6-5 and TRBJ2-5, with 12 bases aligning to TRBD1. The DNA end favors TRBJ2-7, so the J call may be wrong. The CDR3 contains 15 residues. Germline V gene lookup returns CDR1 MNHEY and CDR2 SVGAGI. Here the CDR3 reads CASSAGQGATYEQYF. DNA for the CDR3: TGTGCCAGCAGTGCGGGACAGGGGGCCACTTACGAGCAGTACTTC.

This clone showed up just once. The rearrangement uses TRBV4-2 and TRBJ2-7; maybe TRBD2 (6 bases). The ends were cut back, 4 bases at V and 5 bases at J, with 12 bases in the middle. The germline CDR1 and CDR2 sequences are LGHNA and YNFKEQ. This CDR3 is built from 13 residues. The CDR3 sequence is CASSLAGGDEQYF. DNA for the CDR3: TGTGCCAGCAGCCTCGCCGGCGGGGACGAGCAGTACTTC.

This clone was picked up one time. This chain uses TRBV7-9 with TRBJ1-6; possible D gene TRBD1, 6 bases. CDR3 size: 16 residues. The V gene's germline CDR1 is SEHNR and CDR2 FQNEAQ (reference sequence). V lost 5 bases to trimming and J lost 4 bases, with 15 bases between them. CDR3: CASSTNPGEYNSPLHF. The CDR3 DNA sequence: TGTGCCAGCAGCACTAACCCAGGGGAATATAATTCACCCCTCCACTTT.

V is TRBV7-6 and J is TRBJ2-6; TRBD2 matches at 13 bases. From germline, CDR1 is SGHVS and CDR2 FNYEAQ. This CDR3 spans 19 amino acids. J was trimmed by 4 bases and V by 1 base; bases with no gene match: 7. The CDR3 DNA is TGTGCCAGCAGCTTAGGACTAGCGGGAGGTCTATCCGGGGCCAACGTCCTGACTTTC. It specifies CASSLGLAGGLSGANVLTF.

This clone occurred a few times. The CDR3 region has the DNA TGTGCCAGTAGTAATGGGCTCGGCTACACCTTC. Its translation: CASSNGLGYTF. The chain joins TRBV19 to TRBJ1-2; D not resolved. This CDR3 region has 11 residues. Germline-derived CDR1 and CDR2 are LNHDA and SQIVND (reference sequence). Trimming stripped 4 bases from V and 8 bases from J, with 8 bases between.

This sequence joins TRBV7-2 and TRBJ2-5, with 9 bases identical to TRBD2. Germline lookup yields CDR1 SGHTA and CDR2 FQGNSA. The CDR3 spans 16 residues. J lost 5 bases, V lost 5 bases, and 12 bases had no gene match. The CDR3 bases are TGTGCCAGCAGCCCCAACCGCGGGGGGGCCTCGGAGACCCAGTACTTC. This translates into CASSPNRGGASETQYF. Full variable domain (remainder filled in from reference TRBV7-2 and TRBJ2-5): GAGVSQSPSNKVTEKGKDVELRCDPISGHTALYWYRQSLGQGLEFLIYFQGNSAPDKSGLPSDRFSAERTGGSVSTLTIQRTQQEDSAVYLCASSPNRGGASETQYFGPGTRLLVL.

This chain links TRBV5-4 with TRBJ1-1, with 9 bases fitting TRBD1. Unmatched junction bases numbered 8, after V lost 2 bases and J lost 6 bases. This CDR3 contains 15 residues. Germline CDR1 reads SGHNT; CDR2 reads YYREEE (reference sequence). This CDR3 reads CASSFSGTGTAEAFF. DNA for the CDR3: TGTGCCAGCAGCTTTTCCGGGACAGGGACCGCTGAAGCTTTCTTT.

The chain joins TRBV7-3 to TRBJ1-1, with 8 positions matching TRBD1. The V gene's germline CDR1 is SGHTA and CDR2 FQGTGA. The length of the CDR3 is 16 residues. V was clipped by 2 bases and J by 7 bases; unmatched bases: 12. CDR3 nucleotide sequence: TGTGCCAGCAGCTTAGAGGCACAGGGGGTCAGGAATGAAGCTTTCTTT. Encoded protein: CASSLEAQGVRNEAFF.

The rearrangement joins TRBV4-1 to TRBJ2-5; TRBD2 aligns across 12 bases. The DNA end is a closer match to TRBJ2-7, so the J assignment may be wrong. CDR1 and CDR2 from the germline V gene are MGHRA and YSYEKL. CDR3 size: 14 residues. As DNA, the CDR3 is TGCGCCACCAGAGGACTAGCGGGATCCTACGAGCAGTACTTC. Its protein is CATRGLAGSYEQYF.

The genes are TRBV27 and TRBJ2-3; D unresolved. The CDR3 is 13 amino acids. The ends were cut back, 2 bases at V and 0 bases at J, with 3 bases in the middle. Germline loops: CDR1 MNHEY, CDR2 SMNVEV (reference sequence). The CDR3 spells CASSLPSTDTQYF. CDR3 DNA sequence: TGTGCCAGCAGTTTACCTAGCACAGATACGCAGTATTTT.

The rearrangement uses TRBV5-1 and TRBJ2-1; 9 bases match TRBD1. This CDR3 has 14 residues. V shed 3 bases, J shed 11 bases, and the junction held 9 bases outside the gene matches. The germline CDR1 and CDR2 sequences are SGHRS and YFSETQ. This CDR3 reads CASSSRQGVEKQFF. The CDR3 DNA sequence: TGCGCCAGCAGCTCGCGACAGGGGGTAGAGAAGCAGTTCTTC.

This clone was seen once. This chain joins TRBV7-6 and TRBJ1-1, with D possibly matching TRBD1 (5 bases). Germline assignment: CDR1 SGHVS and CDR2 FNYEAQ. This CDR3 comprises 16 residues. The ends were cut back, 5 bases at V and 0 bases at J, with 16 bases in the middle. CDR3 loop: CASSHAGRGMNTEAFF. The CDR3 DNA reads TGTGCCAGCAGCCACGCGGGGCGGGGGATGAACACTGAAGCTTTCTTT.